This entry describes one T cell receptor (beta chain). The antigen is not known. The data originate from a study of beta chain features in type 1 diabetes. Study-wide findings and caveats: A potential PCR bias toward shorter templates would be equal in patient and control samples. An over-representation of cells with high TCR expression could result from cDNA sequencing.

Investigators reverse transcribed all isolated RNA, so they sequenced expressed TCRB transcripts. Profiling relied on immunoSEQ multiplex PCR, and the TCRdb table lists in-frame clones only, not all of them. The data contain 150,000 to 200,000 clones, approximately 9% of them singletons. Sequencing was done on a sample of central memory CD4+ T cells from blood. The TCR was taken from a woman younger than 30 in good health.

CDR3 amino acids: CASSPQTGGAVNTEAFF. DNA of the CDR3: TGCGCCAGCAGCCCGCAGACAGGGGGCGCGGTGAACACTGAAGCTTTCTTT. The genes are TRBV5-1 and TRBJ1-1, with 10 positions matching TRBD1. V dropped 4 bases and J dropped 0; count of bases not matched to a gene: 9. This CDR3 has 17 residues. From germline, CDR1 is SGHRS and CDR2 YFSETQ.